This T cell receptor (beta chain) was found in a study of cytomegalovirus exposure and HLA in healthy donors. Across the whole study: Findings of an earlier analysis included more than 90 million unique TCR beta sequences from 180 million or so T cells. Findings and limits, study-wide: Segments of the TCR beta V type were, in most cases, productive about 90% or about 30% of the time in an earlier analysis. CMV antigen specificity of three CMV-associated chains was confirmed in vitro.

Amplification used 60 Vbeta primers and 13 Jbeta primers. Here immunoSEQ multiplex PCR was the method, and the copy in TCRdb shows in-frame clones only, minus some. Of fewer than 250,000 clones in the sample, over 75% are singletons; the top ten hold about 1.7%. V was clipped by 0 bases and J by 4 bases, with 11 bases between them. CDR3 length: 15 amino acids. Germline V gene data show CDR1 as LGHNA and CDR2 as YSLEER. Points on this clone: Its specificity is not known. This CDR3 is also generated by other DNA sequences in the sample.

The chain recombines TRBV4-3 with TRBJ2-3; D may be TRBD2 (6 bases). This sequence originates from a male donor in good health and CMV-seronegative. The sample comprised PBMCs. The DNA of the CDR3 is TGCGCCAGCAGCCAAGATAGCGGAAGGGCAGATACGCAGTATTTT. Protein: CASSQDSGRADTQYF.